This T cell receptor (beta chain) was observed in a study of blood T cell repertoires in COVID-19. Looking at the study overall: The study drew acute and convalescent COVID-19 samples from the United States, Italy and Spain.

This clone has just one count. A read error may account for a junction end that differs from germline. Assay used: immunoSEQ multiplex PCR; TCRdb lists only in-frame clones, some missing. This sample has some 80,000 clones; more than 80% occur once, and the top ten carry 10% to 15%. This clonotype originated in a human donor in a cohort sampled during active COVID-19. Material for sequencing was peripheral blood.

The CDR3 is CASSQAGTTQETQYF. Here the CDR3 DNA reads TGTGCCAGCAGTCAAGCCGGGACTACACAAGAGACCCAGTACTTC. This chain links TRBV6-1 with TRBJ2-5, with 7 bases identical to TRBD2. The length of the CDR3 is 15 residues. CDR1 and CDR2 (germline): MNHNS, SASEGT.